In this sample, the clone carrying this TCR beta chain turned up a few times. Antigen specificity is unknown. The PCR ran on 60 Vbeta and 13 Jbeta primers. Repertoires were generated with immunoSEQ multiplex PCR, while TCRdb's copy carries only in-frame clones and drops some. The sample yields over 50,000 clones, 75% to 85% seen once. The sample is drawn from a study of cytomegalovirus exposure and HLA in healthy donors. The study, taken as a whole, reports: It was confirmed in vitro that three of the CMV-associated chains were specific for CMV antigens.

The V end was cut by 2 bases, the J end by 5 bases, with 10 bases between. The CDR3 has 13 amino acids. CDR1 and CDR2 from the germline V gene are SEHNR and FQNEAQ (reference sequence). The V and J genes are TRBV7-9 and TRBJ2-7, with D possibly matching TRBD1 (6 bases). The sequenced sample consisted of PBMCs. The sequence derives from a man between 45 and 60 years old in good health and CMV-seropositive. The CDR3 region is CASSLSAGDEQYF. CDR3 nucleotides: TGTGCCAGCAGCTTATCAGCAGGGGACGAGCAGTACTTC.